The 8 T cell receptor beta chains reported below all come from one sample, sequenced in a study of T cells in Graves' hyperthyroidism and ophthalmopathy. RNA transcripts were the template for amplifying TCR beta CDR3 regions. The primer set for the first-round RT-PCR of the TCR CDR3 was HTBI. TCRdb itself ran the multiplex PCR reads through MiXCR, one entry per CDR3 protein. The data contain about 720,000 distinct CDR3 sequences, roughly a sixth of them seen just once; the ten biggest clones take up roughly a sixth. Sequencing used blood. These receptors were collected from a woman aged 50 to 65 with Graves' hyperthyroidism that later progressed to Graves' ophthalmopathy.

This clonotype has just a few counts. The chain couples TRBV19 to TRBJ1-6, with D possibly being TRBD1 (5 bases). The germline V gene encodes CDR1 LNHDA and CDR2 SQIVND (reference sequence). The CDR3 loop spans 13 amino acids. V was cut by 8 bases and J by 8 bases, with 13 bases left in between. CDR3 protein: CASGDLLDSPLHF. CDR3 coding DNA: TGTGCCAGTGGGGACTTATTGGATTCACCCCTCCACTTT.

Worth noting for this clonotype: At one end the junction does not follow the germline gene, possibly because of a read error. V and J are TRBV6-2 or TRBV6-3 and TRBJ2-5, with 7 bases that match TRBD1. Germline assignment: CDR1 MNHEY and CDR2 SVGEGT. This CDR3 has 15 amino acids. CDR3 DNA: TGTGCCAGCAGTTACCGGACAGGTACACAAGAGACCCGGTACTTC. This gives the protein CASSYRTGTQETRYF.

V usage is TRBV19 and J usage is TRBJ1-5; 8 bases are a match to TRBD1. The CDR3 runs 15 residues. V shed 5 bases, J shed 5 bases, and the junction held 8 bases outside the gene matches. Germline V gene data show CDR1 as LNHDA and CDR2 as SQIVND (reference sequence). The CDR3 is CASSPPTGAYQPQHF. The CDR3 coding sequence is TGTGCCAGTAGTCCCCCGACAGGGGCGTATCAGCCCCAGCATTTT.

This clonotype was detected many times. This chain joins TRBV20-1 and TRBJ2-1, with D possibly TRBD1 on 6 matching bases. The CDR3 length is 12 residues. Germline CDR1 reads DFQATT; CDR2 reads SNEGSKA (reference sequence). Trimming shortened V by 4 bases and J by 7 bases, and 11 bases separated the two germline ends. This CDR3 is CSATQTGNEQFF. Here the CDR3 DNA reads TGCAGTGCTACCCAGACAGGAAATGAGCAGTTCTTC.

This clonotype was counted ten times or more. The V call is TRBV3-1, the J call TRBJ1-6; D unresolved. The CDR3 contains 14 residues. V gave up 5 bases and J gave up 7 bases, with 12 bases separating them. From germline, CDR1 is LGHDT and CDR2 YNNKEL (reference sequence). The CDR3 here is CASSGPLRNSPLHF. The CDR3 coding sequence is TGTGCCAGCAGCGGGCCCCTGAGGAATTCACCCCTCCACTTT.

This rearrangement joins TRBV9 to TRBJ1-2, with D possibly TRBD1 on 5 matching bases. V was pared by 0 bases and J by 6 bases, with 9 bases between. The CDR3 consists of 13 residues. Looked up from germline, CDR1 is SGDLS and CDR2 is YYNGEE. The CDR3 sequence: CASSVVRGHGYTF. For the CDR3, the DNA is TGTGCCAGCAGCGTAGTAAGGGGCCATGGCTACACCTTC.

This clonotype has more than one count but fewer than ten. This rearrangement joins TRBV5-1 to TRBJ1-3, with no clear D. V lost 0 bases to trimming and J lost 0 bases, with 10 bases between them. Germline V gene sequence: CDR1 SGHRS, CDR2 YFSETQ. The CDR3 is 16 residues long. DNA of the CDR3: TGCGCCAGCAGCTTGGGGCATCCCTCCTCTGGAAACACCATATATTTT. Translating gives CASSLGHPSSGNTIYF.

To note about this clonotype: Being one base from a much bigger clone, this may be a read error. The chain recombines TRBV6-5 with TRBJ1-4; D is possibly TRBD1 (5 bases). This CDR3 region has 16 residues. Germline CDR1 MNHEY, CDR2 SVGAGI. Trimming removed 2 bases at V and 4 bases at J, with 14 bases between. This CDR3 is CASSYPGSRGNEKLFF. CDR3 nucleotides: TGTGCCAGCAGTTACCCGGGGTCTAGGGGTAATGAAAAACTGTTTTTT.